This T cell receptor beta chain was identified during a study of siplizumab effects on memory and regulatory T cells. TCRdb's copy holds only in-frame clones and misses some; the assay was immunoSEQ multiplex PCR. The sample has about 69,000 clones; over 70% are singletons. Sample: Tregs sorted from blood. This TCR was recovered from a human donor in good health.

The CDR3 bases are TGTGCCAGCAGTGCTAGACAGGGGTTCTACAATGAGCAGTTCTTC. This gives the protein CASSARQGFYNEQFF. The chain uses TRBV2 and TRBJ2-1, with 8 bases lining up with TRBD1. Looked up from germline, CDR1 is SNHLY and CDR2 is FYNNEI. CDR3 length: 15 amino acids. J lost 3 bases, V lost 4 bases, and 5 bases had no gene match.